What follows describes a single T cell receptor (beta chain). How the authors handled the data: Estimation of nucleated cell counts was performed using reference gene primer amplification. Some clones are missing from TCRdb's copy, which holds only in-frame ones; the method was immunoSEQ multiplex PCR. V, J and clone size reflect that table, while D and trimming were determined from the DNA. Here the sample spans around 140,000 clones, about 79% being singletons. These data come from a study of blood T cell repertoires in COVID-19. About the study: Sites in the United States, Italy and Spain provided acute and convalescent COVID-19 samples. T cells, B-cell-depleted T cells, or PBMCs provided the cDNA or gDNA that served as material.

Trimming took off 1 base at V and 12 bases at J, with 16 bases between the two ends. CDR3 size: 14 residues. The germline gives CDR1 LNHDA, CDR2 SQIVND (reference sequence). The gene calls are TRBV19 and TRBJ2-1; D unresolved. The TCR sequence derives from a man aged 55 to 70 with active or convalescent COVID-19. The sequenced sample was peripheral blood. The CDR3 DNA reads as TGTGCCAGTAGTATAGTGAGAGGATCCGATGGGCAGTTCTTC. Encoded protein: CASSIVRGSDGQFF.